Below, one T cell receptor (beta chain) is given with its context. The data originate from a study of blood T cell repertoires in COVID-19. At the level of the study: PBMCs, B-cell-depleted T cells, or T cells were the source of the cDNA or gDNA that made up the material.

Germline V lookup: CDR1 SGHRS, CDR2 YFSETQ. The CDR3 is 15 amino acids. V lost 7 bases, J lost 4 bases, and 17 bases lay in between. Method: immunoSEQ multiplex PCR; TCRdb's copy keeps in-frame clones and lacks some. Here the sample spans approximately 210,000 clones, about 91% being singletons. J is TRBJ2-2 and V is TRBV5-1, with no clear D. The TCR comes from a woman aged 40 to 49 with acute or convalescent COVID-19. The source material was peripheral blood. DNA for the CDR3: TGCGCCAGCGGAGATGAGGCAGCCCCCACCGGGGAGCTGTTTTTT. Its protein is CASGDEAAPTGELFF.